Each of the 22 T cell receptor beta chains below was sequenced from the same sample in a study of post-analysis software for immune sequencing data. Whole-study results and caveats: Controls had lower frequencies than patients of a few TRBV segments, which included TRBV5-6, TRBV5-1 and TRBV20-1.

Antigen specificity for these receptors is unknown. cDNA libraries of TCR beta carried unique molecular identifiers. TCRdb reanalysed the PCR reads using MiXCR and keeps one entry per CDR3 protein. The table records approximately 570,000 distinct CDR3 sequences, roughly 40% of them present only once. What was sequenced was blood. The receptors stem from a girl between 5 and 17 years old with multiple sclerosis.

The gene calls are TRBV20-1 and TRBJ2-7, with D possibly being TRBD2 (5 bases). Germline V gene sequence: CDR1 DFQATT, CDR2 SNEGSKA (reference sequence). Trimming removed 1 base at V and 5 bases at J, with 9 bases between. The CDR3 runs 12 residues. The CDR3 is CSARGGWDEQYF. DNA for the CDR3: TGCAGTGCTAGAGGAGGGTGGGACGAGCAGTACTTC.

This clonotype has a handful of counts. The chain uses TRBV11-2 and TRBJ2-1, with 9 bases matching TRBD2. Germline V gives CDR1 SGHAT, CDR2 FQNNGV. Germline trimming cut 5 bases from V and 2 bases from J; bases unmatched to any gene: 10. The CDR3 runs 17 residues. The CDR3 bases are TGTGCCAGCAGCCTAACAGTAGCGGGAGCAACCTACAATGAGCAGTTCTTC. As protein: CASSLTVAGATYNEQFF.

This clonotype came up a few times. V gene TRBV5-5 combines with J gene TRBJ2-1; 10 bases map to TRBD1. The V gene end was trimmed by 3 bases and the J gene end by 7 bases; junction bases not matched to a gene: 4. CDR3 size: 14 residues. Looked up from germline, CDR1 is SGHKS and CDR2 is YYEKEE (reference sequence). CDR3 nucleotides: TGTGCCAGCAGCTGGGGACAGGGGAATAATGAGCAGTTCTTC. Its protein is CASSWGQGNNEQFF.

This chain connects TRBV6-5 to TRBJ1-5; D perhaps matches TRBD1 (6 bases). The germline V gene has CDR1 MNHEY and CDR2 SVGAGI. The CDR3 is made up of 15 amino acids. V lost 10 bases to trimming and J lost 5 bases, with 21 bases between them. CDR3 coding DNA: TGTGCCACTAAACCGGCAGGGGCAGGGGATCAGCCCCAGCATTTT. Protein product: CATKPAGAGDQPQHF.

V and J are TRBV7-7 and TRBJ2-3; a weak D match, TRBD1 (6 bases). Per germline, CDR1 SSHAT and CDR2 FNYEAQ (reference sequence). The CDR3 contains 13 residues. The ends were cut back, 4 bases at V and 6 bases at J, with 11 bases in the middle. CDR3 sequence: CASSSVTGDTQYF. CDR3 nucleotides: TGTGCCAGCAGCTCCGTTACAGGGGATACGCAGTATTTT.

This clonotype came up a few times. The chain carries TRBV20-1 and TRBJ2-5, with 12 nucleotides matching TRBD1. The ends lost 3 bases at V and 4 bases at J; junction bases unmatched: 6. The CDR3 runs 15 residues. The germline V gene has CDR1 DFQATT and CDR2 SNEGSKA (reference sequence). For the CDR3, the DNA is TGCAGTGCTAGGGGGACAGGGGGCTCTCTAGAGACCCAGTACTTC. It specifies CSARGTGGSLETQYF.

The chain recombines TRBV20-1 with TRBJ2-7; TRBD2 matches 13 bases. Germline V gene data show CDR1 as DFQATT and CDR2 as SNEGSKA (reference sequence). The CDR3 length is 13 residues. J gave up 7 bases and V 5 bases, and 5 bases lay outside the gene matches. The CDR3 DNA follows: TGCAGTGCTTCCCGGACTAGCGGGAGAGAGCAGTACTTC. This codes for CSASRTSGREQYF.

The chain couples TRBV20-1 to TRBJ2-5; 7 bases match TRBD1. CDR1 and CDR2 from the germline V gene are DFQATT and SNEGSKA (reference sequence). The CDR3 consists of 14 residues. Trimming removed 3 bases from V and 1 base from J; junction bases left unmatched: 5. The CDR3 DNA reads as TGCAGTGCTAGCAATCACAGGGGCCAAGAGACCCAGTACTTC. Protein sequence: CSASNHRGQETQYF.

V and J are TRBV10-3 and TRBJ2-5; D possibly corresponds to TRBD1 (6 bases). Trimming pared 4 bases from V and 4 bases from J, leaving 16 bases between. Per the germline V gene, CDR1 is ENHRY and CDR2 is SYGVKD. This CDR3 contains 15 residues. CDR3 in amino acids: CAISGSAGDGETQYF. CDR3 DNA: TGTGCCATCAGTGGGTCGGCAGGGGATGGAGAGACCCAGTACTTC.

This clonotype was observed a handful of times. The chain employs TRBV4-1 and TRBJ1-2; no definite D call. This CDR3 contains 16 residues. V was trimmed by 8 bases and J by 3 bases, leaving 22 bases between them. From germline, CDR1 is MGHRA and CDR2 YSYEKL. This CDR3 reads CASGHPPGVSDYGYTF. Here the CDR3 DNA reads TGCGCCAGCGGTCATCCCCCGGGCGTCTCGGACTATGGCTACACCTTC.

This chain links TRBV10-3 with TRBJ1-1, with TRBD1 matching 10 bases. Germline V gene data show CDR1 as ENHRY and CDR2 as SYGVKD. The CDR3 consists of 15 residues. V gave up 4 bases and J gave up 6 bases; unmatched junction bases: 8. CDR3 coding DNA: TGTGCCATCAGTGCCGCGACAGGGGGCATCGCTGAAGCTTTCTTT. Its translation: CAISAATGGIAEAFF.

The V gene is TRBV20-1, the J gene TRBJ1-2; D gene uncertain. Trimming stripped 4 bases from V and 0 bases from J, with 21 bases between. CDR1 and CDR2 (germline): DFQATT, SNEGSKA (reference sequence). CDR3 length equals 17 residues. Written as DNA, the CDR3 is TGCAGTGCTAAGAATAGGCACCCCACTATAGCTAACTATGGCTACACCTTC. This sequence encodes CSAKNRHPTIANYGYTF.

The table lists this clonotype with a few counts. The V and J genes are TRBV12-3 or TRBV12-4 and TRBJ2-1; 7 bases fit TRBD1. This CDR3 comprises 14 residues. V shed 4 bases and J 1 base; nucleotides not matched to a gene: 1. DNA for the CDR3: TGTGCCAGCAGTTCGGACAGGTCCTACAATGAGCAGTTCTTC. Protein: CASSSDRSYNEQFF.

The V call is TRBV5-5, the J call TRBJ2-5; the D is unclear. V lost 4 bases to trimming and J lost 3 bases, with 13 bases between them. The V gene's germline CDR1 is SGHKS and CDR2 YYEKEE (reference sequence). The CDR3 is 14 amino acids. DNA of the CDR3: TGTGCCAGCAGCCGTCTCCGGGCCGAAGAGACCCAGTACTTC. It encodes CASSRLRAEETQYF.

This clonotype was detected a few times. The CDR3 DNA is TGTGCCAGCAGCTGGCGGGCCAGCTACAATGAGCAGTTCTTC. Its protein product is CASSWRASYNEQFF. The chain employs TRBV7-9 and TRBJ2-1; TRBD2 is a possible D gene (5 bases). Germline V gene sequence: CDR1 SEHNR, CDR2 FQNEAQ (reference sequence). Trimming removed 4 bases from V and 3 bases from J, with 10 bases in between. The CDR3 is 14 amino acids. The full variable domain, in which reference TRBV7-9 and TRBJ2-1 provide the parts outside the CDR3, is DTGVSQNPRHKITKRGQNVTFRCDPISEHNRLYWYRQTLGQGPEFLTYFQNEAQLEKSRLLSDRFSAERPKGSFSTLEIQRTEQGDSAMYLCASSWRASYNEQFFGPGTRLTVL.

The chain has TRBV5-1 and TRBJ1-1; D remains ambiguous. The CDR3 is made up of 14 amino acids. Germline loops: CDR1 SGHRS, CDR2 YFSETQ. Trimming removed 0 bases at V and 4 bases at J, with 10 bases between. The CDR3 DNA is TGCGCCAGCAGCTTGGTGGGTTTGAGCACTGAAGCTTTCTTT. It specifies CASSLVGLSTEAFF.

This clonotype appeared a few times. V and J are TRBV18 and TRBJ2-5, with 7 bases aligning to TRBD2. CDR3 length: 16 residues. Germline V CDR1 and CDR2: KGHSH, LQKENI. Losses at the gene ends were 0 bases for V and 4 bases for J; bases not matched to a gene: 8. This CDR3 is CASSPPGLAETETQYF. The CDR3 DNA reads as TGTGCCAGCTCACCACCGGGGCTAGCGGAAACAGAGACCCAGTACTTC.

J is TRBJ2-1 and V is TRBV20-1, with 12 bases matching TRBD2. The CDR3 is 14 amino acids. Germline V gives CDR1 DFQATT, CDR2 SNEGSKA (reference sequence). V lost 4 bases, J lost 6 bases, and 4 bases stayed unmatched. The CDR3 DNA reads TGCAGTGCTACGGGACTAGCGGGCCTCAATGAGCAGTTCTTC. It codes for CSATGLAGLNEQFF.

J is TRBJ2-1 and V is TRBV5-1, with D hard to call. The CDR3 contains 15 residues. The ends were cut back, 6 bases at V and 5 bases at J, with 18 bases in the middle. Germline CDR1 is SGHRS and CDR2 is YFSETQ. The CDR3 DNA reads TGCGCCAGCAACCCTTACTACCGAAGTGACAATGAGCAGTTCTTC. It yields the protein CASNPYYRSDNEQFF.

This clonotype was detected once. One end of the junction does not line up with germline, which may come from a read error. This chain uses TRBV9 with TRBJ1-2; D gene ambiguous. The length of the CDR3 is 12 residues. Germline assignment: CDR1 SGDLS and CDR2 YYNGEE. CDR3 sequence (DNA): TGTGCCAGCTTTTCCAGTAACTATGACTACACCTTC. Its translation is CASFSSNYDYTF.

This sequence joins TRBV6-1 and TRBJ2-7; D assignment may be TRBD1 or TRBD2 (6 bases each). The V and J ends lost 6 bases and 4 bases respectively, with 19 bases between them. The CDR3 totals 15 residues. Germline lookup yields CDR1 MNHNS and CDR2 SASEGT. The CDR3 loop is CASRRDWQRGYEQYF. The CDR3 DNA follows: TGTGCCAGCAGACGGGACTGGCAAAGGGGGTACGAGCAGTACTTC.

This clonotype has only a few counts. The rearrangement links TRBV29-1 to TRBJ2-4; D perhaps matches TRBD2 (5 bases). The J call may be in error: the DNA end matches TRBJ2-5 better. Germline V gene lookup returns CDR1 SQVTM and CDR2 ANQGSEA. The CDR3 loop spans 13 amino acids. CDR3 protein: CSVPLGVYETQYF. The DNA of the CDR3 is TGCAGCGTTCCCCTGGGAGTTTACGAGACCCAGTACTTC.